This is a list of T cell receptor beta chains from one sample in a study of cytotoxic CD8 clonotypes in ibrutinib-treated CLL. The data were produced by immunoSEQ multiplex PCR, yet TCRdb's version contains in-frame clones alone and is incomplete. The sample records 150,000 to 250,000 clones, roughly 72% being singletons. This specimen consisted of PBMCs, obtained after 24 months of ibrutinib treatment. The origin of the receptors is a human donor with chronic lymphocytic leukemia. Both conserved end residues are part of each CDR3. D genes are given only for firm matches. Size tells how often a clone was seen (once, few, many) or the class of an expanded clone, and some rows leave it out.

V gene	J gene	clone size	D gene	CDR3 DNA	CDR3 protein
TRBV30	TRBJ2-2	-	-	TGTGCCTGGAGTGGTGCGAGTCGGACCGGGGAGCTGTTTTTT	CAWSGASRTGELFF
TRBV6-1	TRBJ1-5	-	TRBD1	TGTGCCAGCAGAAGGGACAGGGAACAGCCCCAGCATTTT	CASRRDREQPQHF
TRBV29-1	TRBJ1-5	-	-	TGCAGCGTTCTCGCAGACTACAATCAGCCCCAGCATTTT	CSVLADYNQPQHF
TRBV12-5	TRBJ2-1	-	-	TGTGCTAGTGGTTCCATATCCGGGACATTTTACAATGAGCAGTTCTTC	CASGSISGTFYNEQFF
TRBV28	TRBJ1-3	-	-	TGTGCCAGCAGCCTAAGTGGAAACACCATATATTTT	CASSLSGNTIYF
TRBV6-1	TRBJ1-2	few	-	TGTGCCAGCAGCGAGACAGGCACCTATGGCTACACCTTC	CASSETGTYGYTF
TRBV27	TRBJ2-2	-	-	TGTGCCAGCAGTAGGGGTGGCGGGGAGCTGTTTTTT	CASSRGGGELFF
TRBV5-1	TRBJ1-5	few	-	TGCGCCAGCAGCTTGGGTACGAATCAGCCCCAGCATTTT	CASSLGTNQPQHF
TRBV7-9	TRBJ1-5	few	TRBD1	TGTGCCAGCAGCTTCCAGGGGGACCAGCCCCAGCATTTT	CASSFQGDQPQHF
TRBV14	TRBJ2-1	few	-	TGTGCCAGCAGCCAAGATCTTGCCTCCTACAATGAGCAGTTCTTC	CASSQDLASYNEQFF
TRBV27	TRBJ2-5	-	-	TGTGCCAGCAGGCCGGGACCGAGCGTCCCGGTAGAGACCCAGTACTTC	CASRPGPSVPVETQYF
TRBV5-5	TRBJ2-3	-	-	TGTGCCAGCAGCTTGGAAGCAGGGCCTAGCACAGATACGCAGTATTTT	CASSLEAGPSTDTQYF
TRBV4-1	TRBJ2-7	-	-	TGCGCCAGCAGCCAAGGTTGGCACGAGCAGTACTTC	CASSQGWHEQYF
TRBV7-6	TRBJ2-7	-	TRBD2	TGTGCCAGCAGCTTAGCCCCGCTAGCGGTAACCTCCTACGAGCAGTACTTC	CASSLAPLAVTSYEQYF
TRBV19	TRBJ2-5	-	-	TGTGCCAGTAGGGAGGGGGCAGGAGAGACCCAGTACTTC	CASREGAGETQYF
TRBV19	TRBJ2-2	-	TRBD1	TGTGCCAGTAGTACCTCGACAGGGGGTACCGGGGAGCTGTTTTTT	CASSTSTGGTGELFF
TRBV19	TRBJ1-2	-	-	TGTGCCAGTAGCGTGGGAAGAGCCTCTCACTATGGCTACACCTTC	CASSVGRASHYGYTF
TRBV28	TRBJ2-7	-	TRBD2	TGTGCCAGCAGTTTAGGGGGGGACGCCTACGAGCAGTACTTC	CASSLGGDAYEQYF
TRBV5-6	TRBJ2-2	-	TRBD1	TGTGCCAGCAGCTTGGTGGACAGGGACCCGAACACCGGGGAGCTGTTTTTT	CASSLVDRDPNTGELFF
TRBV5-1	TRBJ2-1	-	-	TGCGCCAGCAGCTGGATGGGACGCGCGACTAGGAATGAGCAGTTCTTC	CASSWMGRATRNEQFF
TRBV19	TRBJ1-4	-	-	TGTGCCAGTAGTATCGCGGCCAGGGTTAATGAAAAACTGTTTTTT	CASSIAARVNEKLFF
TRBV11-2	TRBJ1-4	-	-	TGTGCCAGCAGCCCAGAAGGGGGGTGGGATGAAAAACTGTTTTTT	CASSPEGGWDEKLFF
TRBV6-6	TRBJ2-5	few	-	TGTGCCAGCACGTTTACAGCTCTGGAGACCCAGTACTTC	CASTFTALETQYF
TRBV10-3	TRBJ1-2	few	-	TGTGCCATCAGTGGCACAGGGCGGGAGTCTGGCTACACCTTC	CAISGTGRESGYTF
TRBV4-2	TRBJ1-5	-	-	TGTGCCAGCAGCCAAGATTGGCTAATAGCAAATCAGCCCCAGCATTTT	CASSQDWLIANQPQHF
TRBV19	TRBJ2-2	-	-	TGTGCCAGTAGTTCACAGCAGAACACCGGGGAGCTGTTTTTT	CASSSQQNTGELFF
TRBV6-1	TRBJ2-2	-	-	TGTGCCAGCAGTGTAAACCAACTCACCGGGGAGCTGTTTTTT	CASSVNQLTGELFF
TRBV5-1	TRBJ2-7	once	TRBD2	TGCGCCAGCAGCTTTGGACTAGCGGGACCGTACCCCTACGAGCAGTACTTC	CASSFGLAGPYPYEQYF
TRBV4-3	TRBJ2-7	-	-	TGCGCCAGCAGCCAAGATGTTCTACTACCCTACGAGCAGTACTTC	CASSQDVLLPYEQYF
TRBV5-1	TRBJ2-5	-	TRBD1	TGCGCCAGCAGCTTGGGGGACAGGGAAGAGACCCAGTACTTC	CASSLGDREETQYF